What follows describes a single T cell receptor (beta chain). The clone's antigen remains unknown. Qualities for individual bases were not recorded, and no much larger clone is one base off. The same CDR3 arises from other DNA sequences in this sample as well. The immunoSEQ Assay was the method used to sequence TCRbeta CDR3 regions. After extraction, genomic DNA underwent amplification by bias-controlled multiplex PCR, followed by high-throughput sequencing. As for the authors' bioinformatics: Collapsing and filtering of sequences were performed to quantify the absolute abundance of each unique TCRbeta CDR3 region. Usable DNA was measured by amplifying reference genes present in all nucleated cells, and TCRbeta template counts were normalized to that usable DNA to estimate T cell fraction. Repertoire TCRs were annotated as SARS-CoV-2-specific by exact matching of V gene, CDR3 amino acid sequence and J gene to a known reactive TCR set. The reference SARS-CoV-2 TCR set came from MIRA and was filtered for enrichment in COVID-19-positive ImmuneCODE repertoires, removing public or cross-reactive TCRs. Using the MIRA antigens, annotated TCRs were further analysed by specific ORF or by position within an ORF. Depth was the summed frequency of annotated unique rearrangements, while breadth was defined as annotated unique rearrangements over total unique productive rearrangements. TCR breadth was compared between groups using two-sided Wilcoxon rank-sum tests. TCRdb provides this immuneACCESS table in a form limited to in-frame rearrangements. Some clones are lacking; in checked studies, under half of them reflect an unresolved V gene, and why the rest are absent is not known. V and J calls plus clone size are reproduced from that table; the DNA served to infer D and trimming. Across this sample there are about 680,000 clones, with 89% seen only once. The ten biggest clones cover over 1.3% of the sample.

The sample's treatment or condition label, decoded: around 19 received Ad26.COV2.S at low or high dose, single or two shots; about five received placebo; per-sample allocation not given. For vaccine and placebo recipients, the sequenced repertoires came from samples collected on day 63 after the first injection. Between 29 July and 7 August 2020, Cohort 1b enrolled 25 adults aged 18-55 years at one site in Boston, USA. Ad26.COV2.S consisted of a replication-incompetent adenovirus type 26 vector by which a prefusion-stabilized SARS-CoV-2 spike protein from the original Wuhan strain was expressed. These data are taken from a study of Ad26.COV2.S vaccination and SARS-CoV-2 variants (dated by TCRdb to the early 2020s). Regarding the complete study: Donors in the vaccine arm were drawn from COV1001, a phase I-IIa trial of Ad26.COV2.S in healthy adults that was multicentre, randomized, double-blind and placebo-controlled. Ad26.COV2.S was administered intramuscularly at a dose of 5x10^10 or 1x10^11 viral particles, either as one shot or as two shots given 56 days apart. Sequencing of the TCRbeta repertoire served to evaluate the specificity and breadth of SARS-CoV-2-reactive T cell receptors following Ad26.COV2.S vaccination. The TCR-sequenced set comprised about 30 samples: approximately 19 Ad26.COV2.S vaccine recipients, 5 placebo recipients and 8 SARS-CoV-2 convalescent individuals. Participants in the trial were split at random into five groups of five each, receiving low-dose or high-dose Ad26.COV2.S once or twice, or else placebo on both occasions. Investigators did not know the trial group allocation while performing experiments and assessing outcomes.

Summary of the overall study and its limitations: Vaccine and placebo recipients had comparable non-spike TCR breadth, which fits with the vaccine containing only spike. After vaccination, spike-specific CD8+ and CD4+ T cell responses were reported to show substantial breadth. Spike-specific TCR breadth was higher in Ad26.COV2.S recipients than in placebo recipients (P = 0.0014). The authors noted that the TCR breadth and depth analyses may have underestimated total T cell responses. The study lacked the statistical power to compare responses across vaccine doses or regimens.

This sample comprised peripheral blood, obtained in a trial of Ad26.COV2.S vaccine versus placebo. This TCR was sampled from a person between 18 and 60 years old who received the Ad26.COV2.S COVID-19 vaccine or a placebo.

The base sequence is TGCGCCAGCAGCTTGGACGGACTCAATCAGCCCCAGCATTTT. Translated, it reads CASSLDGLNQPQHF. This receptor chain uses TRBV5-1 and TRBJ1-5, with no D gene named confidently. Trimming removed 0 bases from V and 3 bases from J, leaving 7 bases between the germline ends. There are 14 amino acids in the CDR3, from cysteine to phenylalanine inclusive. CDR3 DNA is the only sequence kept; it has 42 bases, read in frame from the first base. According to the germline V gene, CDR1 reads SGHRS and CDR2 reads YFSETQ.